The following is a T cell receptor beta chain sequence with its context. Original methodology: Amplification from reference gene primers served as the basis for estimated nucleated cell counts. Measured with immunoSEQ multiplex PCR; TCRdb has only the in-frame clones, and not every one. The D gene and trimming were derived from the DNA, and the V and J assignments and clone size from that table. The data contain some 60,000 clones, roughly 79% of them singletons. V shed 6 bases and J 6 bases; nucleotides not matched to a gene: 6. CDR1 is ENHRY, CDR2 SYGVKD, per germline. The CDR3 length is 13 residues. This entry comes from a study of blood T cell repertoires in COVID-19.

Sequencing was done on a sample of peripheral blood. This clonotype was obtained from a human donor in a cohort sampled during active COVID-19. The rearrangement links TRBV10-3 to TRBJ1-2, with 8 bases that match TRBD1. The CDR3 DNA follows: TGTGCCATCAGCAAGGCACAGGGGGATGGCTACACCTTC. It codes for CAISKAQGDGYTF.